This TCR beta chain derives from a study of cytomegalovirus exposure and HLA in healthy donors. The V end lost 6 bases, the J end lost 0 bases, and 18 bases lay between the germline ends. Per the germline V gene, CDR1 is LNHDA and CDR2 is SQIVND (reference sequence). This CDR3 spans 17 amino acids. Use of 60 Vbeta and 13 Jbeta primers characterized the PCR. Generated by immunoSEQ multiplex PCR, the TCRdb table keeps only in-frame clones and is missing some. Of roughly 160,000 clones in the sample, almost 85% were seen once. V and J are TRBV19 and TRBJ1-5; tentative D call: TRBD1 (5 bases). The specimen was PBMCs. The TCR sequence derives from a boy aged 2 to 10 in good health and CMV-seronegative. The CDR3 region is CASRTTESSDSNQPQHF. The DNA for the CDR3 is TGTGCCAGTAGGACGACAGAGTCCTCAGATAGCAATCAGCCCCAGCATTTT.